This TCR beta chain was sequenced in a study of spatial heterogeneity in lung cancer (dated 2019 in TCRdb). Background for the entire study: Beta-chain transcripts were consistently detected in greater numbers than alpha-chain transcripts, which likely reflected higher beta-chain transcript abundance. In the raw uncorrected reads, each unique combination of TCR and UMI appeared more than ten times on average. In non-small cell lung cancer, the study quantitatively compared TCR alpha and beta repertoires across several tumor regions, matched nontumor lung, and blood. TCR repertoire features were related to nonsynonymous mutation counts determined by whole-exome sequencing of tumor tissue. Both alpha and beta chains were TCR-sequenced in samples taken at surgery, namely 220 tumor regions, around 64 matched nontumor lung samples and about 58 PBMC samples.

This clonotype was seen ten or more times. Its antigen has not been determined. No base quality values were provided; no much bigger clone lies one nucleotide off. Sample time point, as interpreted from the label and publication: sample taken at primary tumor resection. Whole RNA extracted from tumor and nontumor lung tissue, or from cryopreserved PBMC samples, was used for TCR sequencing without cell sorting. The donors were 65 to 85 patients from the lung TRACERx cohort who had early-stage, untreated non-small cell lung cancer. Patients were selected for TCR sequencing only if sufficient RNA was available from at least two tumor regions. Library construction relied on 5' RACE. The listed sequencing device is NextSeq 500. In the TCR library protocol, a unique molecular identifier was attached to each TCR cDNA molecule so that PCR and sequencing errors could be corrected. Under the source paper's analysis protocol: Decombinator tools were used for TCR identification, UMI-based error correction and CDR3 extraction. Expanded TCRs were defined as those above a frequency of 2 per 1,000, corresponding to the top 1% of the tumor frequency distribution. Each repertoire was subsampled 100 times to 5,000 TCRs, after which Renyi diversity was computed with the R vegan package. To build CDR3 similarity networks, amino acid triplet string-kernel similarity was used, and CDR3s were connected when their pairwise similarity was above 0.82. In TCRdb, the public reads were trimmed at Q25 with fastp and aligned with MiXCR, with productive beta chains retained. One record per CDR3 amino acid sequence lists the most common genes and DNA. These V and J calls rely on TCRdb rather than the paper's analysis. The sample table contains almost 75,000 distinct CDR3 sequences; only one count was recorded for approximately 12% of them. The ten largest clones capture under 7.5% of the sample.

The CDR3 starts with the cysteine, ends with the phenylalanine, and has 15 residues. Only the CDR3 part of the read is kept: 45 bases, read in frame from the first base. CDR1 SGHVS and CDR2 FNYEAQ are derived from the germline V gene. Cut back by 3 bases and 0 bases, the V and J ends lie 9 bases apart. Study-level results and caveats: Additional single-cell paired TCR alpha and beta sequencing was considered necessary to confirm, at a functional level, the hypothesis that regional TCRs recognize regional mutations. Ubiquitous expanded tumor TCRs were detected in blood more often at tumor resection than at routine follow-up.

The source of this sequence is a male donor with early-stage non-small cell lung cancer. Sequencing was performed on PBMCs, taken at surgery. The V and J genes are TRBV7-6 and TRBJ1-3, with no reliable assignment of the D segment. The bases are TGTGCCAGCAGCTTGGGAGCCGACTCTGGAAACACCATATATTTT. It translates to CASSLGADSGNTIYF.